What follows are 3 T cell receptor beta chains derived from one specimen sequenced in a study of blood T cell repertoires in COVID-19. Method: immunoSEQ multiplex PCR; TCRdb's copy keeps in-frame clones and lacks some. Counted here are around 110,000 clones, 85% occurring once; the ten biggest clones make up roughly 1.4%. The specimen was peripheral blood. The origin of the receptors is a man aged 40-55 years with acute or convalescent COVID-19.

The genes are TRBV12-3 or TRBV12-4 and TRBJ1-5; no clear D. V was trimmed by 5 bases and J by 4 bases, leaving 9 bases between them. CDR3 length: 13 residues. CDR3 amino acids: CASSMTENQPQHF. In DNA, the CDR3 is TGTGCCAGCAGTATGACGGAGAATCAGCCCCAGCATTTT.

V is TRBV15 and J is TRBJ2-5; TRBD1 agrees at 11 bases. This CDR3 has 13 amino acids. V trimming: 8 bases; J trimming: 5 bases; junction bases outside the gene matches: 4. The germline V gene has CDR1 LNHNV and CDR2 YYDKDF (reference sequence). The CDR3 is CATGGQGVETQYF. CDR3 nucleotide sequence: TGTGCCACCGGGGGACAGGGGGTTGAGACCCAGTACTTC.

The V call is TRBV11-2, the J call TRBJ1-4, with TRBD1 matching 7 bases. The V gene end was trimmed by 4 bases and the J gene end by 8 bases; junction bases not matched to a gene: 7. CDR3 length: 14 amino acids. Germline CDR1 SGHAT, CDR2 FQNNGV. The CDR3 loop is CASSSRTGWEKLFF. DNA for the CDR3: TGTGCCAGCAGCTCAAGGACAGGCTGGGAAAAACTGTTTTTT.